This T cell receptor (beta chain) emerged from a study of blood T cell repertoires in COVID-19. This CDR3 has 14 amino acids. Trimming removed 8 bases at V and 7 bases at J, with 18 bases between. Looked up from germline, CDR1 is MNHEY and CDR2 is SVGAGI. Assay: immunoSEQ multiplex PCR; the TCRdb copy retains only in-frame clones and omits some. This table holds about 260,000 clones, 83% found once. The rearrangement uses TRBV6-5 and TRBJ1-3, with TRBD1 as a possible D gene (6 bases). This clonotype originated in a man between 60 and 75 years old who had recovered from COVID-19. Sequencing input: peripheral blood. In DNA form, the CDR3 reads TGTGCCAGCCGAGCCCAGGGGTTCGTGAACACCATATATTTT. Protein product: CASRAQGFVNTIYF.